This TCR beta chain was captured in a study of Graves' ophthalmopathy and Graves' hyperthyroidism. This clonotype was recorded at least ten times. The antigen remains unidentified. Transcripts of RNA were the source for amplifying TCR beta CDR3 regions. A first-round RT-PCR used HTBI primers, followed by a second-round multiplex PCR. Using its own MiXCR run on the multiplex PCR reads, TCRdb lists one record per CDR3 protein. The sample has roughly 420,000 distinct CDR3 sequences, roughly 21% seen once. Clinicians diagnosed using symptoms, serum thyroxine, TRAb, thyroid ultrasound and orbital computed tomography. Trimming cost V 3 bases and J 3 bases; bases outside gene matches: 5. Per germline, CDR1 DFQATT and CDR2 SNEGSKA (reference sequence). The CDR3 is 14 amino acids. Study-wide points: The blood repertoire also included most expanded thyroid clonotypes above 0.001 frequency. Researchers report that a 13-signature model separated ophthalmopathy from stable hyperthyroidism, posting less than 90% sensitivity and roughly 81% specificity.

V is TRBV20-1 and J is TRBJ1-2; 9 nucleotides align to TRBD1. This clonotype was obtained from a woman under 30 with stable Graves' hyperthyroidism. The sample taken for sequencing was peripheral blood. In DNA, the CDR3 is TGCAGTGCTAGCCTCGGACAGGGGCACTATGGCTACACCTTC. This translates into CSASLGQGHYGYTF.